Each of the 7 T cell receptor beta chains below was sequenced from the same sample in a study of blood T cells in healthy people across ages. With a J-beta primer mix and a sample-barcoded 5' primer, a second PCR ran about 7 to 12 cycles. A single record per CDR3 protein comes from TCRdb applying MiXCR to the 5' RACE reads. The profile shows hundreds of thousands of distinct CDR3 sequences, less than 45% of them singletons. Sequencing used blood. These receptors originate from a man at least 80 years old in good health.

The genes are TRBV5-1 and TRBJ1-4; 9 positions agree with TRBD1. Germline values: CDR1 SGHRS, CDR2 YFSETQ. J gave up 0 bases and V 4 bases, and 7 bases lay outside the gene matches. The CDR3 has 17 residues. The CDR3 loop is CASSRTGVGTTNEKLFF. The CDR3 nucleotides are TGCGCCAGCAGCCGGACAGGGGTGGGCACAACTAATGAAAAACTGTTTTTT.

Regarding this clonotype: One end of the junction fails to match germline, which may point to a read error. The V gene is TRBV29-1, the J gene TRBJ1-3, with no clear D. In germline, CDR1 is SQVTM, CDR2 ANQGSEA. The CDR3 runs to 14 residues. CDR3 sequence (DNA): TGCAGCATTGAGTCGAGGCCAGAAGGAAACACCATATATTTT. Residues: CSIESRPEGNTIYF.

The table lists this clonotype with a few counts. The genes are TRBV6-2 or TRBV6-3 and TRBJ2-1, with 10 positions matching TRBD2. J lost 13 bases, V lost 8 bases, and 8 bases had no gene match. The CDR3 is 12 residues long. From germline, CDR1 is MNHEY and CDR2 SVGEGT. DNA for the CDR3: TGTGCCAGCGGGTCTAGCGGGAGTTTACAGTTCTTC. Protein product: CASGSSGSLQFF.

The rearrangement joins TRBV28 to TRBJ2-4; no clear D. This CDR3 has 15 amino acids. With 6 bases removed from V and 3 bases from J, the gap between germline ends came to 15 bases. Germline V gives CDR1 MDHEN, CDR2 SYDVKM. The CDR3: CASSRDAVSKNIQYF. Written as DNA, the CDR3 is TGTGCCAGCAGCCGCGACGCCGTCAGCAAAAACATTCAGTACTTC.

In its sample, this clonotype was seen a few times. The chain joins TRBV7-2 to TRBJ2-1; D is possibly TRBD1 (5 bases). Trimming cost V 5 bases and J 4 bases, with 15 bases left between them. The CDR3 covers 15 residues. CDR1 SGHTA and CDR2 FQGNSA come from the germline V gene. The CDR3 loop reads CASSADSSRYNEQFF. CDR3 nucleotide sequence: TGTGCCAGCAGCGCCGACAGCTCTAGATACAATGAGCAGTTCTTC.

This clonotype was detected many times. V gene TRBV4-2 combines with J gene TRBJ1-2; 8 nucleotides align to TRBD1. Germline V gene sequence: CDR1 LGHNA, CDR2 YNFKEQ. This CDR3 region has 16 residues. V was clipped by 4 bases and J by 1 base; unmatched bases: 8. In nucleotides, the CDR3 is TGTGCCAGCAGCCGCAACCGGGACAGGTATAACTATGGCTACACCTTC. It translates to CASSRNRDRYNYGYTF.

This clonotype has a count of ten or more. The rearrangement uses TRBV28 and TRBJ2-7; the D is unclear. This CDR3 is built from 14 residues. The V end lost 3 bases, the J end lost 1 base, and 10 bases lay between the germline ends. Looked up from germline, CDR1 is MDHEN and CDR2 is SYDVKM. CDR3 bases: TGTGCCAGCAGTTTTGTGGGCGTATCCTACGAGCAGTACTTC. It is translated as CASSFVGVSYEQYF.